The clone carrying this TCR beta chain was seen once. V was pared by 4 bases and J by 4 bases, with 11 bases between. The CDR3 is 14 residues long. The sample comes from a study of T-cell memory formation after mild COVID-19. 5'RACE with constant-segment primers yielded barcoded, UMI-tagged TCR alpha and TCR beta cDNA libraries. TCRdb reprocessed the 5' RACE reads via MiXCR and lists one record per CDR3 protein. Found here are roughly 350,000 distinct CDR3 sequences, roughly 15% of them singletons; the top ten hold approximately 21%. The TCR comes from a man between 18 and 35 years old who had mild COVID-19 (a few samples of this study predate the infection). Cell type and time point are not known. Specimen: PBMCs or a T cell subset sorted from them (not recorded which). This chain connects TRBV12-3 or TRBV12-4 to TRBJ1-3; D is undetermined. CDR3 DNA: TGTGCCAGCAGTTCGAGGCTAAACGGAAACACCATATATTTT. Amino acids: CASSSRLNGNTIYF.